Given below is one TCR beta chain in context. What it binds is unknown. The data originate from a study of T cells in localized non-small cell lung cancer. Overall study findings and caveats: Longer overall survival was seen with higher T cell density measured in blood. Among the top 100 tumor clones, a median 57 appeared in adjacent lung. T cell clonality was highest in uninvolved adjacent lung, above tumor. A single tumor region was sequenced, leaving heterogeneity possible.

Assay used: immunoSEQ multiplex PCR; TCRdb lists only in-frame clones, some missing. This table holds over 15,000 clones, 70% to 90% found once. The CDR3 spans 17 residues. Looked up from germline, CDR1 is MDHEN and CDR2 is SYDVKM. After removal of 1 base from V and 7 bases from J, the junction contained 10 bases not matched to a gene. The receptor's source is a female donor over 55 with stage III squamous cell lung carcinoma. The input for sequencing was peripheral blood, taken before any cancer treatment. The chain has TRBV28 and TRBJ2-1; 10 bases are shared with TRBD2. The CDR3: CASSLLAPSGSGNEQFF. CDR3 nucleotides: TGTGCCAGCAGTTTATTGGCGCCTAGCGGGAGTGGGAATGAGCAGTTCTTC.